Presented here are 3 T cell receptor beta chains from one specimen sequenced in a study of T cell responses to AZD1222 COVID-19 vaccine. Profiling relied on immunoSEQ multiplex PCR, and the TCRdb table lists in-frame clones only, not all of them. The table shows some 180,000 clones, with around 92% occurring only once. The sequencing here drew on peripheral blood, taken on day 0 of AZD1222 vaccination. The receptors were gathered from an adult in good health.

This clone was seen once. The chain has TRBV30 and TRBJ2-2; TRBD1 might be the D (6 bases). This CDR3 spans 15 amino acids. CDR1 GTSNPN and CDR2 SVGIG come from the germline V gene (reference sequence). Trimming cost V 1 base and J 2 bases, with 11 bases left between them. CDR3 coding DNA: TGTGCCTGGAGTGAAGGACAGATAAACACCGGGGAGCTGTTTTTT. This gives the protein CAWSEGQINTGELFF.

CDR3 nucleotides: TGCGCCAGCAGCTTAGCGTACGATAACGGCTACACCTTC. It is translated as CASSLAYDNGYTF. The chain uses TRBV5-1 and TRBJ1-2, with D unresolved. V lost 2 bases, J lost 8 bases, and 13 bases lay in between. Germline loops: CDR1 SGHRS, CDR2 YFSETQ. The CDR3 sequence is 13 residues long.

This sequence joins TRBV2 and TRBJ1-3; D is unclear. This CDR3 is 16 amino acids long. Germline V lookup: CDR1 SNHLY, CDR2 FYNNEI. The V end lost 1 base, the J end lost 2 bases, and 12 bases lay between the germline ends. This chain's CDR3 is CASSEGGSLTGNTIYF. In DNA form, the CDR3 reads TGTGCCAGCAGTGAAGGTGGCAGCCTGACTGGAAACACCATATATTTT. The full variable domain, its missing parts supplied by reference TRBV2 and TRBJ1-3, is EPEVTQTPSHQVTQMGQEVILRCVPISNHLYFYWYRQILGQKVEFLVSFYNNEISEKSEIFDDQFSVERPDGSNFTLKIRSTKLEDSAMYFCASSEGGSLTGNTIYFGEGSWLTVV.